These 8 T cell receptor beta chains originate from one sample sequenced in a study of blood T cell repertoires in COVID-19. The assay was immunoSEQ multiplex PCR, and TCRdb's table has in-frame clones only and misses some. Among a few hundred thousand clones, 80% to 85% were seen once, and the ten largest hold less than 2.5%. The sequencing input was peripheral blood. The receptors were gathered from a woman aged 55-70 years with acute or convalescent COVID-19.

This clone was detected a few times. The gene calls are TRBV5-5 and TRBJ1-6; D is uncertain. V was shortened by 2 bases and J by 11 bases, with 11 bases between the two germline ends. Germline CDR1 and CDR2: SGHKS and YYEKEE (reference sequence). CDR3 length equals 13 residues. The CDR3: CASSLELETPLHF. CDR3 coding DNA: TGTGCCAGCAGCTTAGAACTCGAAACACCCCTCCACTTT.

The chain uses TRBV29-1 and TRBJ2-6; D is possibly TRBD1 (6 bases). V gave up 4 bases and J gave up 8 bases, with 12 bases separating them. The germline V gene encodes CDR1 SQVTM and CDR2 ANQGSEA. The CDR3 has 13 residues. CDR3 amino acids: CSVVDSRSNVLTF. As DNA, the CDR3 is TGCAGCGTTGTGGACAGCCGATCCAACGTCCTGACTTTC.

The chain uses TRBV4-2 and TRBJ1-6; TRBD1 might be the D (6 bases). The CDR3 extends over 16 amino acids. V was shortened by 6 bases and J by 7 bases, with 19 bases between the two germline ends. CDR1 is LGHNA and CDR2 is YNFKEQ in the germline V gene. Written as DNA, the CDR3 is TGTGCCAGCAGTATGACGGAGACAGGTACCAATTCACCCCTCCACTTT. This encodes CASSMTETGTNSPLHF.

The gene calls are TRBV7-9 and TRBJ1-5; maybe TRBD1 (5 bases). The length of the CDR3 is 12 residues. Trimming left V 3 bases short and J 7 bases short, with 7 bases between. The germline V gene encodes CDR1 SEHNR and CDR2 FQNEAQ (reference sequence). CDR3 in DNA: TGTGCCAGCAGCTTGGGGGGGCAGCCCCAGCATTTT. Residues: CASSLGGQPQHF.

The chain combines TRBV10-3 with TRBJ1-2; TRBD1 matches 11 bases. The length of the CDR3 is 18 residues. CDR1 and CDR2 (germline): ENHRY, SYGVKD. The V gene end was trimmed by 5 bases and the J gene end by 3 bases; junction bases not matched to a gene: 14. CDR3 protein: CAISFRTGGIREDYGYTF. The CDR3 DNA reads TGTGCCATCAGTTTCCGGACAGGGGGCATTAGAGAGGACTATGGCTACACCTTC.

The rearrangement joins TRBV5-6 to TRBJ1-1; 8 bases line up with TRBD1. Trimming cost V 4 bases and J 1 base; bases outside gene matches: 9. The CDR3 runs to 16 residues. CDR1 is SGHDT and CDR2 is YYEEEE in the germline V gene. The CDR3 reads CASSREGDRTNTEAFF. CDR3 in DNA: TGTGCCAGCAGCAGGGAGGGGGACAGGACGAACACTGAAGCTTTCTTT.

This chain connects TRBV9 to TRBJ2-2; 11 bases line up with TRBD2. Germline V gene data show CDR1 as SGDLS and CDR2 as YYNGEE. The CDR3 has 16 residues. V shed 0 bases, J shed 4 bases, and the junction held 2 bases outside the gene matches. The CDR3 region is CASSVELAGVTGELFF. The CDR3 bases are TGTGCCAGCAGCGTAGAACTAGCGGGGGTCACCGGGGAGCTGTTTTTT. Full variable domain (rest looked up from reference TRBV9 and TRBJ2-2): DSGVTQTPKHLITATGQRVTLRCSPRSGDLSVYWYQQSLDQGLQFLIQYYNGEERAKGNILERFSAQQFPDLHSELNLSSLELGDSALYFCASSVELAGVTGELFFGEGSRLTVL.

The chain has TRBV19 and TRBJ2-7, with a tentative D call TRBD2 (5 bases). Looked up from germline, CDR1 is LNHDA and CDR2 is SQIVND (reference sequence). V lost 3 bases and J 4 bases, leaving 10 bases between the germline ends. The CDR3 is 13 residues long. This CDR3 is CASSMRRGYEQYF. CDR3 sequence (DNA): TGTGCCAGTAGTATGAGGAGAGGGTACGAGCAGTACTTC.